This T cell receptor beta chain was identified during a study of blood T cell repertoires in COVID-19. Study in general: T cells, B-cell-depleted T cells, or PBMCs supplied cDNA or gDNA.

Per the authors' pipeline: Reference gene primer amplification gave estimated nucleated cell counts. Libraries were prepared by immunoSEQ multiplex PCR; TCRdb keeps only in-frame clonotypes and omits some of them. That table furnishes V, J and clone size, whereas the DNA furnished D and trimming. This table has 200,000 to 250,000 clones, around 90% appearing once. Between the trimmed V and J ends, which lost 2 bases and 0 bases, there was a span of 14 bases. CDR3 length equals 18 residues. Germline CDR1 MDHEN, CDR2 SYDVKM. This TCR was recovered from a woman younger than 45 with acute COVID-19. V gene TRBV28 combines with J gene TRBJ1-6; D uncertain. The sequencing input was PBMCs or T cells enriched from blood (not recorded which). The CDR3 DNA reads TGTGCCAGCAGTTTAAGTGGCAGGCAGAGCTCCTATAATTCACCCCTCCACTTT. Residues: CASSLSGRQSSYNSPLHF. Supplemented by reference TRBV28 and TRBJ1-6, the full variable domain reads DVKVTQSSRYLVKRTGEKVFLECVQDMDHENMFWYRQDPGLGLRLIYFSYDVKMKEKGDIPEGYSVSREKKERFSLILESASTNQTSMYLCASSLSGRQSSYNSPLHFGNGTRLTVT.